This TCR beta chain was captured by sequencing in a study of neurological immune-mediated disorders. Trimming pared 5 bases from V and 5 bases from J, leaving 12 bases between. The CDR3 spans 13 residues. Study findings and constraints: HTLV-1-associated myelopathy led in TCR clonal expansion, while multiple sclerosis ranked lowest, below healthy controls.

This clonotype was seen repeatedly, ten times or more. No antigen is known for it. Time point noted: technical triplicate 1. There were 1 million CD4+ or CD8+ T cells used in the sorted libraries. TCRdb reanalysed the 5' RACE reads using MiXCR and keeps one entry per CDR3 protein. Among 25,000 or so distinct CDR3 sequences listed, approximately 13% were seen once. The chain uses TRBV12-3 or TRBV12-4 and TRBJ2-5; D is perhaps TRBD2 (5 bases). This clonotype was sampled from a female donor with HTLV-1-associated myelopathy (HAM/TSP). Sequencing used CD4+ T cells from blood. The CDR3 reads CASSPPERETQYF. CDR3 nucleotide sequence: TGTGCCAGCAGTCCCCCGGAGCGGGAGACCCAGTACTTC.